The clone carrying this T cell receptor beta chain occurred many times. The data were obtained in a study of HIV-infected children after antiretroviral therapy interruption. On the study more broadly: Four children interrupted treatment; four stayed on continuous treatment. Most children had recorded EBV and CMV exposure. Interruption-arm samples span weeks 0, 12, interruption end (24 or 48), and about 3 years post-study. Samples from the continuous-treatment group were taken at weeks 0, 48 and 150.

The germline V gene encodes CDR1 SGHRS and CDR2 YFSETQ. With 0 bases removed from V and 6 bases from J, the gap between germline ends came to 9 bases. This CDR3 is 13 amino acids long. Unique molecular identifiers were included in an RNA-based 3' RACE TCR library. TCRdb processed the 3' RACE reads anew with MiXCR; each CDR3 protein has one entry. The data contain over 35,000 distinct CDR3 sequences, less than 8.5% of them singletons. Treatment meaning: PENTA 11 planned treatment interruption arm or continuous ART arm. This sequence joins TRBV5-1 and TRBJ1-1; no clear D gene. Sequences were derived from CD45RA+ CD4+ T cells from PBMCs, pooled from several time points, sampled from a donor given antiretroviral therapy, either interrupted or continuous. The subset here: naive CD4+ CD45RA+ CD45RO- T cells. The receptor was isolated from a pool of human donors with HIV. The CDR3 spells CASSLDGRAEAFF. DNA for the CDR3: TGCGCCAGCAGCTTGGATGGGAGGGCTGAAGCTTTCTTT.